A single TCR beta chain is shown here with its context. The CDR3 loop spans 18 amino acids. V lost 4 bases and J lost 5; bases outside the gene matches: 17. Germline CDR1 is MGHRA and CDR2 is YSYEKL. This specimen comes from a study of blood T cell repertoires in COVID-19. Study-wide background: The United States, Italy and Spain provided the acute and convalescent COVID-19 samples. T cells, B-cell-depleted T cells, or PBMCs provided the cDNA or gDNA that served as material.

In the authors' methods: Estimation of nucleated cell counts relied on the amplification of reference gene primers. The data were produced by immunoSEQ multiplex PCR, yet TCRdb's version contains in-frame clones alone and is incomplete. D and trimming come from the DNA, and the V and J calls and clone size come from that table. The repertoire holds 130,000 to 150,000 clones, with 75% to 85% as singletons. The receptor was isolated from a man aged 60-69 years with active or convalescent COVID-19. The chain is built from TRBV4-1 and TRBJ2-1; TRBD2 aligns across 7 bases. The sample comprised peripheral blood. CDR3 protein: CASSRKPFEGAGHNEQFF. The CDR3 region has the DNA TGCGCCAGCAGCCGCAAGCCCTTCGAGGGAGCGGGGCACAATGAGCAGTTCTTC.